These T cell receptor beta chains were read from a single sample in a study of T cell responses to AZD1222 COVID-19 vaccine. Profiled with immunoSEQ multiplex PCR; TCRdb holds only in-frame clones, not every one. The table shows 97,000 or so clones, with 80% to 85% occurring only once. The source was peripheral blood, collected on day 0 of AZD1222 vaccination. These TCRs come from an adult in good health. Both conserved end residues are part of each CDR3. D genes are given only for firm matches. A row's size may be missing; if present it is once, few, many or a size class.

v_gene	j_gene	d_gene	abundance	CDR3aa	CDR3nt
TRBV6-6	TRBJ2-7	-	-	CASSRRDRRSYEQYF	TGTGCCAGCAGTAGACGTGACAGAAGGTCCTACGAGCAGTACTTC
TRBV6-5	TRBJ2-7	TRBD1	-	CASSLRTGRDEQYF	TGTGCCAGCAGCCTAAGGACAGGGCGGGACGAGCAGTACTTC
TRBV10-1	TRBJ2-2	TRBD1	-	CASSDPTGGVGELFF	TGCGCCAGCAGTGATCCGACAGGGGGAGTCGGGGAGCTGTTTTTT
TRBV19	TRBJ1-3	-	-	CATRSRASGNTIYF	TGTGCCACCCGGTCCAGGGCGTCTGGAAACACCATATATTTT
TRBV7-9	TRBJ2-5	TRBD2	-	CASRPGLAQETQYF	TGTGCCAGCAGACCGGGACTAGCTCAAGAGACCCAGTACTTC
TRBV27	TRBJ1-2	-	-	CASSAGRRDGYTF	TGTGCCAGCAGTGCAGGGAGAAGGGATGGCTACACCTTC
TRBV9	TRBJ2-2	TRBD2	-	CASSAISGRAPTGELFF	TGTGCCAGCAGCGCTATTAGCGGGAGGGCCCCCACCGGGGAGCTGTTTTTT
TRBV4-2	TRBJ2-2	TRBD2	-	CASSQVGAGVHQLFF	TGTGCCAGCAGCCAAGTAGGAGCGGGGGTCCATCAGCTGTTTTTT
TRBV7-9	TRBJ2-3	-	-	CASSPFDGGRKDTQYF	TGTGCCAGCAGCCCTTTTGACGGCGGAAGAAAAGATACGCAGTATTTT
TRBV3-1/TRBV3-2	TRBJ1-1	-	-	CASSQVENTEAFF	TGTGCCAGCAGCCAAGTGGAGAACACTGAAGCTTTCTTT
TRBV19	TRBJ1-5	-	-	CASSADSNQPQHF	TGTGCCAGTAGTGCAGATAGCAATCAGCCCCAGCATTTT
TRBV5-5	TRBJ2-7	TRBD1	-	CASSITGTAYEQYF	TGTGCCAGCAGCATAACCGGGACAGCATACGAGCAGTACTTC
TRBV16	TRBJ1-2	-	many	CASSPQLWANYGYTF	TGTGCCAGCAGCCCCCAGCTCTGGGCTAACTATGGCTACACCTTC
TRBV6-1	TRBJ1-5	-	-	CASSEFSLNWNQPQHF	TGTGCCAGCAGTGAATTCTCGCTGAATTGGAATCAGCCCCAGCATTTT
TRBV18	TRBJ1-1	-	-	CASSSAGGVEAFF	TGTGCCAGCTCATCGGCGGGGGGAGTCGAAGCTTTCTTT
TRBV6-2/TRBV6-3	TRBJ1-5	-	-	CASSYSSGAGQPQHF	TGTGCCAGCAGTTACTCATCAGGGGCGGGGCAGCCCCAGCATTTT
TRBV24-1	TRBJ1-1	-	-	CATSDNKERNTEAFF	TGTGCCACCAGTGACAACAAGGAACGGAACACTGAAGCTTTCTTT
TRBV19	TRBJ1-1	-	-	CASSIAGPNTEAFF	TGTGCCAGTAGTATAGCCGGGCCGAACACTGAAGCTTTCTTT
TRBV7-2	TRBJ2-5	TRBD2	-	CASSGLAEETQYF	TGTGCCAGCAGCGGACTAGCGGAAGAGACCCAGTACTTC
TRBV5-5	TRBJ2-1	TRBD2	once	CASSLAESGRAFYEQFF	TGTGCCAGCAGCTTGGCTGAGAGCGGGAGGGCCTTCTATGAGCAGTTCTTC
TRBV9	TRBJ1-3	TRBD1	-	CASSAVTVQGDGNTIYF	TGTGCCAGCAGCGCCGTTACCGTCCAGGGGGATGGAAACACCATATATTTT
TRBV29-1	TRBJ2-5	-	-	CSVPQETQYF	TGCAGCGTACCTCAAGAGACCCAGTACTTC
TRBV4-3	TRBJ2-1	-	few	CASSQDGSDEQFF	TGCGCCAGCAGCCAAGACGGTTCGGATGAGCAGTTCTTC